The clone carrying this TCR beta chain was detected once. This sample was included in a study of blood T cell repertoires in COVID-19. Here immunoSEQ multiplex PCR was the method, and the copy in TCRdb shows in-frame clones only, minus some. The table records approximately 130,000 clones, approximately 82% of them present only once. The sequenced sample consisted of peripheral blood. This sequence was found in a man older than 75 with active or convalescent COVID-19.

The CDR3 is CASTPGDRETQYF. DNA for the CDR3: TGTGCCAGCACCCCGGGGGATCGGGAGACCCAGTACTTC. The chain couples TRBV7-6 to TRBJ2-5, with a weak D call TRBD2 (6 bases). CDR3 length equals 13 residues. CDR1 and CDR2 (germline): SGHVS, FNYEAQ. Trimming pared 7 bases from V and 5 bases from J, leaving 14 bases between.